This T cell receptor (beta chain) was sequenced in a study of T-cell memory formation after mild COVID-19. Overall study: For the most part, TCR clusters were specific to one donor. Overall study results and limits: Several responding clones turned up in pre-infection memory, indicating that cross-reactive memory may have taken part. The CD4+ clones that contracted clustered mainly within CM and EM, and the CD8+ clones concentrated in EMRA.

On this clonotype: The target antigen is unknown.

5'RACE with constant-segment primers yielded barcoded, UMI-tagged TCR alpha and TCR beta cDNA libraries. TCRdb independently ran MiXCR on the 5' RACE reads; one entry per CDR3 protein. The sample consists of 150,000 to 200,000 distinct CDR3 sequences, approximately 17% of them appearing once. The sample was PBMCs or a T cell subset sorted from them (not recorded which). The sequence came from a man aged 18 to 29 who had mild COVID-19 (a few samples of this study predate the infection). Cell type and time point are not known.

The CDR3 loop reads CASSQRVSADTQYF. CDR3 nucleotides: TGTGCCAGCTCTCAGAGGGTGAGCGCAGATACGCAGTATTTT. The chain joins TRBV18 to TRBJ2-3, with D possibly TRBD2 on 5 matching bases. V lost 6 bases and J 4 bases, leaving 14 bases between the germline ends. Germline CDR1 is KGHSH and CDR2 is LQKENI. This CDR3 is 14 amino acids long. The entire variable domain, with the rest obtained from reference TRBV18 and TRBJ2-3, is as follows: NAGVMQNPRHLVRRRGQEARLRCSPMKGHSHVYWYRQLPEEGLKFMVYLQKENIIDESGMPKERFSAEFPKEGPSILRIQQVVRGDSAAYFCASSQRVSADTQYFGPGTRLTVL.